This T cell receptor (beta chain) was identified during a study of cytotoxic CD8 clonotypes in ibrutinib-treated CLL. For the study at large: After treatment lasting a median roughly 12 months, range 6 to 36, response samples were collected.

TCR beta libraries used roughly 1.8 micrograms of DNA from cryopreserved PBMCs. Overall study findings and caveats: Public clonotypes, rarely seen, contracted or held steady on treatment. Starting clonality was above that of age-matched healthy donors and tracked circulating CD8+ T-cell counts.

V shed 3 bases and J shed 8 bases, with 13 bases lying between them. Germline V CDR1 and CDR2: SEHNR, FQNEAQ (reference sequence). CDR3 length equals 13 residues. This clone was seen a handful of times. As yet, its antigen is unknown. Sequencing was performed with immunoSEQ multiplex PCR; in TCRdb, only in-frame clones are kept and a portion is missing. The sample includes over 150,000 clones, approximately 72% of them seen just once. This material consisted of PBMCs, taken after 24 months of ibrutinib treatment. This receptor was taken from a human donor with chronic lymphocytic leukemia. The J gene is TRBJ1-1, the V gene TRBV7-9; D uncertain. The CDR3: CASSFISQAEAFF. CDR3 DNA: TGTGCCAGCAGCTTTATCTCCCAGGCCGAAGCTTTCTTT.